The 24 T cell receptor beta chains presented below share a single source sample, sequenced in a study of T-cell reconstitution after alpha-beta-depleted transplantation in children. Unique molecular identifiers were built into the TCRbeta library. Via MiXCR, TCRdb re-called the PCR reads, giving one row per CDR3 protein. The data show hundreds of thousands of distinct CDR3 sequences, around a sixth seen once. The specimen comprised PBMCs from the stem cell graft donor, sampled from the stem cell graft. These receptors were collected from a human donor who donated a stem cell graft to a child with acute myeloid leukemia.

This clonotype came up a few times. This chain joins TRBV5-1 and TRBJ1-1, with a tentative D call TRBD1 (5 bases). Germline-derived CDR1 and CDR2 are SGHRS and YFSETQ. The CDR3 contains 13 residues. Trimming removed 2 bases from V and 6 bases from J, with 11 bases in between. CDR3 in amino acids: CASSFGGAAEAFF. The CDR3 DNA follows: TGCGCCAGCAGCTTTGGGGGAGCAGCTGAAGCTTTCTTT.

This clonotype showed up many times. J is TRBJ2-7 and V is TRBV5-6, with TRBD1 as a possible D gene (7 bases). V lost 3 bases and J 6 bases, leaving 16 bases between the germline ends. This CDR3 has 14 residues. Germline V lookup: CDR1 SGHDT, CDR2 YYEEEE. The CDR3 DNA reads TGTGCCAGCAGCTCAGGGGGGACTGAGGGCGAGCAGTACTTC. Its protein is CASSSGGTEGEQYF.

There are many counts of this clonotype. The gene calls are TRBV20-1 and TRBJ2-5; D may be TRBD1 or TRBD2 (5 bases each). There are 15 residues in the CDR3. CDR1 is DFQATT and CDR2 is SNEGSKA in the germline V gene (reference sequence). With 5 bases removed from V and 2 bases from J, the gap between germline ends came to 18 bases. CDR3 in amino acids: CSAGSPGPQQETQYF. CDR3 nucleotide sequence: TGCAGTGCTGGCTCCCCGGGACCGCAGCAAGAGACCCAGTACTTC.

This chain links TRBV4-3 with TRBJ1-1; D remains unclear. The germline V gene encodes CDR1 LGHNA and CDR2 YSLEER. CDR3 length equals 14 residues. Trimming removed 4 bases from V and 0 bases from J, with 9 bases in between. Written as DNA, the CDR3 is TGCGCCAGCAGCCGAAAACCTTTGAACACTGAAGCTTTCTTT. Amino acids: CASSRKPLNTEAFF.

The chain recombines TRBV30 with TRBJ1-1; D unclear. This CDR3 comprises 15 residues. Between the trimmed V and J ends, which lost 2 bases and 4 bases, there was a span of 17 bases. Germline V gene sequence: CDR1 GTSNPN, CDR2 SVGIG (reference sequence). DNA of the CDR3: TGTGCCTGGAGTCCCCCGGATGTAGAAGTCACTGAAGCTTTCTTT. Its protein product is CAWSPPDVEVTEAFF.

The sample holds a few counts of this clonotype. This chain joins TRBV20-1 and TRBJ2-7; no clear D. The CDR3 is 16 residues long. Trimming stripped 1 base from V and 5 bases from J, with 21 bases between. Germline assignment: CDR1 DFQATT and CDR2 SNEGSKA (reference sequence). DNA for the CDR3: TGCAGTGCTAGAGGAAGCCCCGGGCAGGTCGGGCACGAGCAGTACTTC. Amino acids: CSARGSPGQVGHEQYF.

This clonotype has a count of ten or more. The chain has TRBV5-1 and TRBJ2-7; the D gene is possibly TRBD1 (6 bases). The CDR3 runs 14 residues. The germline V gene has CDR1 SGHRS and CDR2 YFSETQ. Trimming removed 2 bases from V and 6 bases from J, with 15 bases in between. CDR3 in DNA: TGCGCCAGCAGCTTTACAGGGCAGGAGCGCGAGCAGTACTTC. Translated: CASSFTGQEREQYF.

The V and J genes are TRBV7-9 and TRBJ2-5; a possible D gene is TRBD1 (5 bases). CDR3 length: 15 residues. Per the germline V gene, CDR1 is SEHNR and CDR2 is FQNEAQ (reference sequence). The germline V and J ends were trimmed by 5 bases and 3 bases, with 16 bases remaining between them. The CDR3 spells CASSPFAGKEETQYF. The CDR3 DNA sequence: TGTGCCAGCAGCCCATTTGCAGGGAAAGAAGAGACCCAGTACTTC.

Ten or more counts support this clonotype. The chain joins TRBV20-1 to TRBJ2-7, with 9 bases aligning to TRBD1. This CDR3 is built from 14 residues. In germline, CDR1 is DFQATT, CDR2 SNEGSKA (reference sequence). With 6 bases clipped from V and 0 bases from J, the junction kept 6 bases outside the gene matches. The DNA for the CDR3 is TGCAGTGCGGATCAACAGGGGGCCTCCTACGAGCAGTACTTC. Protein: CSADQQGASYEQYF.

This clonotype was seen only a few times. CDR3 nucleotide sequence: TGTGCCAGCAGGGATCCGGGGGGCTATCAGCCCCAGCATTTT. Residues: CASRDPGGYQPQHF. V usage is TRBV12-3 or TRBV12-4 and J usage is TRBJ1-5, with D tentatively TRBD1 (6 bases). This CDR3 is 14 amino acids long. Trimming took off 6 bases at V and 5 bases at J, with 14 bases between the two ends.

This clonotype showed up many times. At one end, the junction sequence differs from germline, possibly due to a read error. The rearrangement uses TRBV12-3 or TRBV12-4 and TRBJ2-1; TRBD1 matches at 9 bases. The CDR3 totals 16 residues. CDR3 DNA sequence: TGTGCCACCAGTGATCGGACAGGGGTGCTTTACAATGAGCAGTTCTTC. As protein: CATSDRTGVLYNEQFF.

This clonotype was seen at least ten times. The rearrangement joins TRBV12-3 or TRBV12-4 to TRBJ1-1; D gene unclear. CDR3 size: 14 residues. The V end lost 3 bases, the J end lost 1 base, and 9 bases lay between the germline ends. The CDR3 coding sequence is TGTGCCAGCAGTTTTCAACAGACGAACACTGAAGCTTTCTTT. Translation: CASSFQQTNTEAFF.

Ten or more counts support this clonotype. V and J are TRBV6-4 and TRBJ2-3; D call uncertain. Germline CDR1 is MRHNA and CDR2 is SNTAGT. The ends were cut back, 4 bases at V and 5 bases at J, with 10 bases in the middle. The CDR3 runs 13 residues. CDR3 sequence reads: CASSVNSGDTQYF. The CDR3 nucleotides are TGTGCCAGCAGTGTTAATAGTGGAGATACGCAGTATTTT.

This clonotype showed up many times. This chain joins TRBV29-1 and TRBJ2-3; possible D gene TRBD1, 5 bases. V was trimmed by 5 bases and J by 3 bases, leaving 6 bases between them. The CDR3 contains 11 residues. In germline, CDR1 is SQVTM, CDR2 ANQGSEA. CDR3 nucleotide sequence: TGCAGCGTTTACAGGACAGATACGCAGTATTTT. Residues: CSVYRTDTQYF.

The chain links TRBV5-1 to TRBJ2-7, with 10 bases lining up with TRBD1. The CDR3 loop spans 14 amino acids. The germline CDR1 and CDR2 sequences are SGHRS and YFSETQ. The CDR3 nucleotides are TGCGCCAGCAGCCGGGACAGGGGATCCTACGAGCAGCACGTC. Amino acid sequence: CASSRDRGSYEQHV.

This clonotype was counted at least ten times. The V call is TRBV29-1, the J call TRBJ1-4; TRBD1 is a possible D gene (5 bases). This CDR3 is built from 14 residues. V dropped 4 bases and J dropped 10 bases, with 19 bases sitting between them. Germline CDR1 is SQVTM and CDR2 is ANQGSEA. The CDR3 region has the DNA TGCAGCGTTGCTAAACAGGATAGAGGGCGAAAACTGTTTTTT. It encodes CSVAKQDRGRKLFF.

CDR3 sequence: CASSWVTGANYGYTF. The DNA of the CDR3 is TGTGCCAGCAGCTGGGTGACAGGGGCTAACTATGGCTACACCTTC. The J gene is TRBJ1-2, the V gene TRBV7-2; TRBD1 matches 8 bases. There are 15 residues in the CDR3. Germline CDR1 is SGHTA and CDR2 is FQGNSA. V shed 4 bases and J 0 bases; nucleotides not matched to a gene: 4.

In its sample, this clonotype was seen a few times. The rearrangement joins TRBV5-1 to TRBJ1-4; D might be TRBD1 (6 bases). The germline V gene has CDR1 SGHRS and CDR2 YFSETQ. The length of the CDR3 is 14 residues. V shed 3 bases and J shed 8 bases, with 14 bases lying between them. For the CDR3, the DNA is TGCGCCAGCAGCTCCGGGGGGGGCGGCGAAAAACTGTTTTTT. This translates into CASSSGGGGEKLFF.

V and J are TRBV29-1 and TRBJ2-5, with 9 bases lining up with TRBD1. The length of the CDR3 is 16 residues. Germline V CDR1 and CDR2: SQVTM, ANQGSEA. Trimming took 6 bases from V and 5 from J; bases not matched to a gene: 16. CDR3 amino acids: CSVESPRDRVSETQYF. The CDR3 region has the DNA TGCAGCGTCGAGAGCCCCCGGGACAGGGTTTCGGAGACCCAGTACTTC. Supplemented by reference TRBV29-1 and TRBJ2-5, the full variable domain reads SAVISQKPSRDICQRGTSLTIQCQVDSQVTMMFWYRQQPGQSLTLIATANQGSEATYESGFVIDKFPISRPNLTFSTLTVSNMSPEDSSIYLCSVESPRDRVSETQYFGPGTRLLVL.

The sample holds a few counts of this clonotype. This chain's CDR3 is CASSLEGLLGPKETQYF. DNA of the CDR3: TGCGCCAGCAGCTTGGAAGGCCTATTGGGACCCAAAGAGACCCAGTACTTC. J is TRBJ2-5 and V is TRBV5-1; D is tentatively TRBD1 or TRBD2 (5 bases each). Germline loops: CDR1 SGHRS, CDR2 YFSETQ. The CDR3 length is 17 residues. V was cut by 0 bases and J by 3 bases, with 18 bases left in between.

This clonotype appeared many times. The V gene is TRBV7-2, the J gene TRBJ2-7, with D perhaps given as TRBD1 or TRBD2 (5 bases each). This CDR3 is built from 14 residues. The V end lost 4 bases, the J end lost 2 bases, and 12 bases lay between the germline ends. Germline V lookup: CDR1 SGHTA, CDR2 FQGNSA. The CDR3 loop is CASSYRDGTYEQYF. In DNA, the CDR3 is TGTGCCAGCAGCTACCGGGACGGAACCTACGAGCAGTACTTC.

This clonotype was recorded a few times. The chain links TRBV6-5 to TRBJ2-7, with TRBD2 identical over 8 bases. Trimming removed 2 bases from V and 4 bases from J; junction bases left unmatched: 16. Germline CDR1 reads MNHEY; CDR2 reads SVGAGI. The CDR3 is made up of 18 amino acids. The CDR3 is CASSYEFGGGRGPYEQYF. DNA for the CDR3: TGTGCCAGCAGTTACGAGTTCGGGGGGGGCAGGGGTCCATACGAGCAGTACTTC.

This clonotype was picked up a small number of times. This chain joins TRBV6-2 or TRBV6-3 and TRBJ1-1; D ambiguous. Germline loops: CDR1 MNHEY, CDR2 SVGEGT. V dropped 0 bases and J dropped 4 bases, with 12 bases sitting between them. This CDR3 is 15 amino acids long. CDR3 protein: CASSYSFRRSTEAFF. In DNA, the CDR3 is TGTGCCAGCAGTTACTCTTTTCGCCGGAGCACTGAAGCTTTCTTT.

This sequence joins TRBV6-4 and TRBJ2-3, with D perhaps TRBD2 (6 bases). The CDR3 runs to 16 residues. V was cut by 0 bases and J by 0 bases, with 10 bases left in between. Germline V gene lookup returns CDR1 MRHNA and CDR2 SNTAGT. DNA for the CDR3: TGTGCCAGCAGTGACTCTTTAGCGGCTAGCACAGATACGCAGTATTTT. Protein product: CASSDSLAASTDTQYF.